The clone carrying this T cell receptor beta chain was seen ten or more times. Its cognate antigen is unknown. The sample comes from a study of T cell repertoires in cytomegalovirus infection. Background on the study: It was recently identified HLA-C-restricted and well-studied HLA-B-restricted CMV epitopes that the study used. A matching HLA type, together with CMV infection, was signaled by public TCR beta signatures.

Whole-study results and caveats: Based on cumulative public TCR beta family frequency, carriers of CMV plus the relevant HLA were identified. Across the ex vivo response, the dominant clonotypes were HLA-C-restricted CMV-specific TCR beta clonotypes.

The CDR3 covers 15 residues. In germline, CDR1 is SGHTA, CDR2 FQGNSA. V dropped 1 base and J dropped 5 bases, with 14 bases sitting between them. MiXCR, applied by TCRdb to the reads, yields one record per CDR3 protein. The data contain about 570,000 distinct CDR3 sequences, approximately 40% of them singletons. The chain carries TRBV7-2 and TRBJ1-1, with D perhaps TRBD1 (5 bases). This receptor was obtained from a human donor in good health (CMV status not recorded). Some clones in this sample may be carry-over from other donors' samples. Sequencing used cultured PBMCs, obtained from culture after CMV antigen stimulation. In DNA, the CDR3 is TGTGCCAGCAGCTTAGGGGGGGGGACCGTGACTGAAGCTTTCTTT. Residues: CASSLGGGTVTEAFF.